Listed below are T cell receptor beta chains from one sample, sequenced in a study of neoadjuvant nivolumab and ipilimumab in lung cancer. Libraries were prepared by immunoSEQ multiplex PCR; TCRdb keeps only in-frame clonotypes and omits some of them. The sample has 8,000 to 10,000 clones, about 87% seen once; the top ten hold roughly 8%. The material was tumor tissue, obtained after neoadjuvant nivolumab, alone or with ipilimumab, at or shortly before surgery. The receptors were gathered from an adult with non-small cell lung cancer. Both conserved end residues are part of each CDR3. A D gene is named only where the DNA matches it firmly. A clone size is listed for some rows: how often the clone was seen (once, few, many), or a class if it is expanded.

J,V,size,D,DNA,CDR3
TRBJ1-1,TRBV9,NA,TRBD1,TGTGCCAGCAGCAGGAACAGGGGGGCGAACACTGAAGCTTTCTTT,CASSRNRGANTEAFF
TRBJ2-1,TRBV30,once,NA,TGTGCCTGGAACGGAGGGACGACCAATGAGCAGTTCTTC,CAWNGGTTNEQFF
TRBJ1-1,TRBV25-1,NA,NA,TGTGCCAGCCGCGACGGCGGACTCGGAGCTTTCTTT,CASRDGGLGAFF
TRBJ1-5,TRBV19,NA,NA,TGTGCCAGTAGTAAAACAGGGTCTGCAGCAAATAGCAATCAGCCCCAGCATTTT,CASSKTGSAANSNQPQHF
TRBJ2-1,TRBV5-5,NA,TRBD2,TGTGCCAGCAGCTTAACTAGCGGCCGATACAATGAGCAGTTCTTC,CASSLTSGRYNEQFF
TRBJ1-6,TRBV12-5,NA,TRBD1,TGTGCTAGTGGTTTACAGGGGGGAAATTCACCCCTCCACTTT,CASGLQGGNSPLHF
TRBJ2-3,TRBV19,NA,TRBD1,TGTGCCAGTAGCCTGGGACAGGGGGCCGCAGATACGCAGTATTTT,CASSLGQGAADTQYF
TRBJ1-4,TRBV6-5,NA,NA,TGTGCCAGCAGGTCGCCCAGAGAGGATGAAAAACTGTTTTTT,CASRSPREDEKLFF
TRBJ2-3,TRBV5-1,NA,TRBD1,TGCGCCAGCAGCCTGTTTCCTACCGGGACAGGTGCCACAGATACGCAGTATTTT,CASSLFPTGTGATDTQYF
TRBJ2-7,TRBV10-3,NA,NA,TGTGCCATCAGTGAGTTGATCGGGAGCGAGAGCGAGCAGTACTTC,CAISELIGSESEQYF
TRBJ2-2,TRBV5-1,NA,NA,TGCGCCAGCAGCTTGGGAGGGGCAGCCGGGGAGCTGTTTTTT,CASSLGGAAGELFF
TRBJ2-2,TRBV6-6,NA,NA,TGTGCCAGTAAAGGTTCTCGGGTGGTCACCGGGGAGCTGTTTTTT,CASKGSRVVTGELFF
TRBJ1-1,TRBV7-9,NA,NA,TGTGCCAGCAGCTCGGGTCCCAAGGACACTGAAGCTTTCTTT,CASSSGPKDTEAFF
TRBJ1-4,TRBV10-3,NA,TRBD1,TGTGCCACCAGGGGGGACAAGGTTGAAAAACTGTTTTTT,CATRGDKVEKLFF
TRBJ1-2,TRBV30,NA,NA,TGTGCCTGGAGTGTACAAGCGATGAGTGGCTACACCTTC,CAWSVQAMSGYTF
TRBJ1-2,TRBV6-5,NA,NA,TGTGCCAGCAGTTCCTTCCGGGAGGGGAACTATGGCTACACCTTC,CASSSFREGNYGYTF
TRBJ2-1,TRBV30,NA,NA,TGTGCCTACTTTGGGTATGAGCAGTTCTTC,CAYFGYEQFF
TRBJ1-5,TRBV30,NA,TRBD1,TGTGCCTGGAGTAACAGGGACAGGGGTTTCGGGCAGCCCCAGCATTTT,CAWSNRDRGFGQPQHF